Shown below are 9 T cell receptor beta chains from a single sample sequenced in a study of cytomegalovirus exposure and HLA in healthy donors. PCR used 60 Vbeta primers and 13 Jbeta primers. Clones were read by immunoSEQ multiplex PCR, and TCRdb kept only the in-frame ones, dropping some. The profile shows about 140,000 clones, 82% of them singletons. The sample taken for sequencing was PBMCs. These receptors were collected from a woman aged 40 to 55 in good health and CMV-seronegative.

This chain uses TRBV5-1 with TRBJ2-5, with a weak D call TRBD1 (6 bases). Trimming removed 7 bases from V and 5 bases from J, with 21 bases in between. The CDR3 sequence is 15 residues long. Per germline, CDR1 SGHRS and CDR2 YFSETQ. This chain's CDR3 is CASGHGEGGHETQYF. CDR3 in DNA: TGCGCCAGCGGTCACGGAGAAGGGGGACACGAGACCCAGTACTTC.

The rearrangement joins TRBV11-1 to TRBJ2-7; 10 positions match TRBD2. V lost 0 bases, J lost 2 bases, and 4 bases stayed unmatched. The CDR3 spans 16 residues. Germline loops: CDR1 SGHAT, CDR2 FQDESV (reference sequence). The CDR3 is CASSLALGLAAYEQYF. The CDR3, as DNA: TGTGCCAGCAGCTTAGCGCTCGGACTAGCGGCCTACGAGCAGTACTTC.

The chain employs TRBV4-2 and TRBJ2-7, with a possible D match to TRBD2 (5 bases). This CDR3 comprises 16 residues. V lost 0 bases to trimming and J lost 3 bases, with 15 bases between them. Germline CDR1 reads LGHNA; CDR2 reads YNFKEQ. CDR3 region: CASSQDATTWIYEQYF. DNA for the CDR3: TGTGCCAGCAGCCAAGACGCGACTACCTGGATCTACGAGCAGTACTTC.

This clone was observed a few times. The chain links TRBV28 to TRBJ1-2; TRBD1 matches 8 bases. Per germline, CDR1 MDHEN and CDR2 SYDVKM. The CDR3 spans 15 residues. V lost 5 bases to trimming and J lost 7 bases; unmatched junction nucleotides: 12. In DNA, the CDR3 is TGTGCCAGCAGTCAGGACAGGGTCAGCGTAGGTGGCTACACCTTC. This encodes CASSQDRVSVGGYTF.

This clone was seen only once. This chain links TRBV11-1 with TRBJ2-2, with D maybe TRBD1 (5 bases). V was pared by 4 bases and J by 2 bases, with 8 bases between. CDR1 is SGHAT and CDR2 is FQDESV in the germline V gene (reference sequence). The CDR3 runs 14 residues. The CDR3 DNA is TGTGCCAGCAGCTCGCAGGGCAACACCGGGGAGCTGTTTTTT. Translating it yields CASSSQGNTGELFF.

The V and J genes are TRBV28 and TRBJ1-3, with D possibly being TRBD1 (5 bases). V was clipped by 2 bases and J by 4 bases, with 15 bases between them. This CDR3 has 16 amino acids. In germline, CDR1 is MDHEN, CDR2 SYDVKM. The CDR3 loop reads CASSLGGVSAGNTIYF. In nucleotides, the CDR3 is TGTGCCAGCAGTTTAGGGGGGGTTTCGGCCGGAAACACCATATATTTT.

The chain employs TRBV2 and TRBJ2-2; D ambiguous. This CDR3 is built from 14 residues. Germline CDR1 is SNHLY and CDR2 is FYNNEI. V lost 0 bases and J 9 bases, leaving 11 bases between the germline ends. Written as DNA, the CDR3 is TGTGCCAGCAGTGAAGCGATGGCCGACAGGGAGCTGTTTTTT. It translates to CASSEAMADRELFF.

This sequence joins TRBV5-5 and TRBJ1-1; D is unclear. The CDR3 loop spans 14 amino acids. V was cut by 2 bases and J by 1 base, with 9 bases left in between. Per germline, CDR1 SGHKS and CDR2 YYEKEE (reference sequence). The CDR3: CASSFFQENTEAFF. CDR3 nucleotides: TGTGCCAGCAGCTTCTTCCAGGAGAACACTGAAGCTTTCTTT.

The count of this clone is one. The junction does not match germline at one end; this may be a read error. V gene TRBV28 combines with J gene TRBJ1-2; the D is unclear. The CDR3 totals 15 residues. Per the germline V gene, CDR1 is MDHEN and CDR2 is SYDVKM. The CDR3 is CASSLRADSLYVYTF. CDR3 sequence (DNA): TGTGCCAGCAGTTTAAGGGCGGACTCCCTGTATGTCTACACCTTC.